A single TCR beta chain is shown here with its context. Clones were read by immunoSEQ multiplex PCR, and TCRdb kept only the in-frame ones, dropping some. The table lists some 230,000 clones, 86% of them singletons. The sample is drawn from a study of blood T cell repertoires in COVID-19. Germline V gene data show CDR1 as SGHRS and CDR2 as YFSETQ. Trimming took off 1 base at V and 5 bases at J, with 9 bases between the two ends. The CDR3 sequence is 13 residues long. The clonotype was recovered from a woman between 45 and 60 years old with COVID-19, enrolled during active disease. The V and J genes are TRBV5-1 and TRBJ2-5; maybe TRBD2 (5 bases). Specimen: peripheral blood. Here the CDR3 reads CASSLSTGETQYF. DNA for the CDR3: TGCGCCAGCAGCTTGAGTACGGGGGAGACCCAGTACTTC.